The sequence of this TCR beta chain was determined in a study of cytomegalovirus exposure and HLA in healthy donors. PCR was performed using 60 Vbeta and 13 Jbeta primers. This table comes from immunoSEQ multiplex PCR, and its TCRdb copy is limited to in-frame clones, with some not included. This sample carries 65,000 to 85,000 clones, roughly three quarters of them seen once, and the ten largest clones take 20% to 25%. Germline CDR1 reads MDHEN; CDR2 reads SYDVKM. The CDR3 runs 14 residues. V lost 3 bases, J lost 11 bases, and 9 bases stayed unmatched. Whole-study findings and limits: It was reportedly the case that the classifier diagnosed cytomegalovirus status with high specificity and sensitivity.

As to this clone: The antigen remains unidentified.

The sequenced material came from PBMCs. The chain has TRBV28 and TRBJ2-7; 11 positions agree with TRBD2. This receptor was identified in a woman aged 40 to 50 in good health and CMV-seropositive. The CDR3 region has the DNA TGTGCCAGCAGTTTGGCGATGACTAGCGGGAACAAGTACTTC. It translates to CASSLAMTSGNKYF.